This T cell receptor beta chain was captured by sequencing in a study of blood T cell repertoires in COVID-19. Looking at the study overall: Nucleic acid was either cDNA or gDNA, and it came from T cells, B-cell-depleted T cells, or PBMCs.

Original processing methods: Nucleated cell number was recorded as an estimate derived from reference gene primer amplification. Profiled with immunoSEQ multiplex PCR; TCRdb holds only in-frame clones, not every one. The D gene and trimming were derived from the DNA, and the V and J assignments and clone size from that table. This table holds roughly 460,000 clones, 85% to 90% found once. This CDR3 is built from 15 residues. This receptor was obtained from a man between 18 and 29 years old with COVID-19, enrolled during active disease. The V gene is TRBV21-1, the J gene TRBJ2-3; TRBD2 is the table's D call and was not checked against the DNA. TRBV21-1 is classified as a pseudogene. The material sequenced was peripheral blood. The CDR3 nucleotides read TGTGCCAGCAGCAAAGTAAGCGGTGGCACAGATACGCAGTATTTT. Protein sequence: CASSKVSGGTDTQYF.